This TCR beta chain was retrieved from a study of radiation and T cells in renal cell carcinoma. On the study more broadly: Nephrectomy followed 15 Gy stereotactic body radiation by 4 weeks.

The data were produced by immunoSEQ multiplex PCR, yet TCRdb's version contains in-frame clones alone and is incomplete. The sample shows around 130,000 clones, 80% to 90% of them seen only once. The CDR3 is 15 residues long. Germline CDR1 and CDR2: SGHRS and YFSETQ. V gave up 2 bases and J gave up 2 bases; unmatched junction bases: 3. This sample's time point: blood 2 weeks post-SBRT. Treatment indicated: 15 Gy SBRT to primary tumor, nephrectomy 4 weeks later. Blood was sampled at baseline, 2 weeks and 4 weeks after SBRT. The TCR comes from a woman aged 60-75 years with renal cell carcinoma. The specimen was blood, collected from a patient whose treatment included radiotherapy and nephrectomy. The V call is TRBV5-1, the J call TRBJ1-4; 7 nucleotides line up with TRBD1. The CDR3 bases are TGCGCCAGCAGCTTTACGACAGGGACTAATGAAAAACTGTTTTTT. This translates into CASSFTTGTNEKLFF.